These T cell receptor beta chains were read from a single sample in a study of graft-versus-host responses after intestinal transplantation. Their antigens remain unidentified. TCRdb's table, derived via immunoSEQ multiplex PCR, lists solely in-frame clones and lacks some. Of about 82,000 clones listed, 91% are singletons. Sequenced here: unstimulated CD4+ T cells sorted from spleen or lymph node cells, sampled before intestinal transplant. These receptors were obtained from a human donor who received an intestinal transplant. CDR3s include the opening cysteine and the closing phenylalanine or tryptophan. Each record gives: V gene, J gene, clone size, D gene, CDR3 protein, CDR3 DNA. The D gene is left open where the match is weak. The size of a clone is reported for some rows only, either as once, few or many, or as a class for expanded clones.

v_gene: TRBV29-1; j_gene: TRBJ2-3; abundance: once; d_gene: TRBD2; CDR3aa: CSVGRTSGTPTDTQYF; CDR3nt: TGCAGCGTTGGTCGGACTAGCGGGACTCCCACAGATACGCAGTATTTT
v_gene: TRBV11-2; j_gene: TRBJ1-1; abundance: NA; d_gene: NA; CDR3aa: CASSLVLNTEAFF; CDR3nt: TGTGCCAGCAGCTTAGTTCTCAACACTGAAGCTTTCTTT
v_gene: TRBV19; j_gene: TRBJ2-5; abundance: once; d_gene: NA; CDR3aa: CASSMGGTEETQYF; CDR3nt: TGTGCCAGTAGTATGGGCGGGACAGAAGAGACCCAGTACTTC
v_gene: TRBV6-1; j_gene: TRBJ1-1; abundance: NA; d_gene: TRBD1; CDR3aa: CASSPWTGENTEAFF; CDR3nt: TGTGCCAGCAGTCCGTGGACAGGGGAAAACACTGAAGCTTTCTTT
v_gene: TRBV4-3; j_gene: TRBJ2-2; abundance: NA; d_gene: TRBD2; CDR3aa: CASSQSRLAGTGELFF; CDR3nt: TGCGCCAGCAGCCAAAGTCGCCTAGCGGGGACCGGGGAGCTGTTTTTT
v_gene: TRBV6-5; j_gene: TRBJ1-1; abundance: NA; d_gene: NA; CDR3aa: CASSYSPGQLEAFF; CDR3nt: TGTGCCAGCAGTTACAGCCCCGGACAGCTTGAAGCTTTCTTT
v_gene: TRBV19; j_gene: TRBJ2-6; abundance: NA; d_gene: TRBD1; CDR3aa: CASSIWQGVSGANVLTF; CDR3nt: TGTGCCAGTAGTATATGGCAGGGGGTATCTGGGGCCAACGTCCTGACTTTC
v_gene: TRBV19; j_gene: TRBJ1-3; abundance: NA; d_gene: NA; CDR3aa: CASSRAGSSGNTIYF; CDR3nt: TGTGCCAGTAGTCGAGCGGGAAGCTCTGGAAACACCATATATTTT
v_gene: TRBV7-2; j_gene: TRBJ1-6; abundance: NA; d_gene: TRBD1; CDR3aa: CASSQQGTFSPLHF; CDR3nt: TGTGCCAGCAGCCAACAGGGGACATTTTCACCCCTCCACTTT
v_gene: TRBV19; j_gene: TRBJ1-5; abundance: once; d_gene: NA; CDR3aa: CASSSTGFNQPQHF; CDR3nt: TGTGCCAGTAGTTCGACAGGTTTTAATCAGCCCCAGCATTTT
v_gene: TRBV7-2; j_gene: TRBJ2-5; abundance: NA; d_gene: TRBD2; CDR3aa: CASSFGLEQETQYF; CDR3nt: TGTGCCAGCAGCTTCGGACTAGAGCAAGAGACCCAGTACTTC
v_gene: TRBV7-2; j_gene: TRBJ2-2; abundance: NA; d_gene: NA; CDR3aa: CASSLVAGNTGELFF; CDR3nt: TGTGCCAGCAGCTTAGTTGCAGGGAACACCGGGGAGCTGTTTTTT
v_gene: TRBV4-1; j_gene: TRBJ1-6; abundance: NA; d_gene: TRBD1; CDR3aa: CASSRIPAAKTNRGNSPLHF; CDR3nt: TGCGCCAGCAGCCGCATCCCAGCAGCCAAGACTAACAGGGGTAATTCACCCCTCCACTTT
v_gene: TRBV6-5; j_gene: TRBJ2-7; abundance: NA; d_gene: TRBD1; CDR3aa: CASRQGFDEQYF; CDR3nt: TGTGCCAGCAGACAGGGGTTCGACGAGCAGTACTTC
v_gene: TRBV27; j_gene: TRBJ2-5; abundance: NA; d_gene: NA; CDR3aa: CASSFRGKETQYF; CDR3nt: TGTGCCAGCAGTTTTAGGGGTAAAGAGACCCAGTACTTC
v_gene: TRBV6-5; j_gene: TRBJ1-1; abundance: NA; d_gene: TRBD1; CDR3aa: CASKVNRGPNTEAFF; CDR3nt: TGTGCCAGCAAAGTAAACAGGGGGCCGAACACTGAAGCTTTCTTT
v_gene: TRBV7-2; j_gene: TRBJ2-4; abundance: NA; d_gene: TRBD2; CDR3aa: CASSPTSGWAKNIQYF; CDR3nt: TGTGCCAGCAGCCCGACTAGCGGGTGGGCCAAAAACATTCAGTACTTC
v_gene: TRBV25-1; j_gene: TRBJ2-3; abundance: NA; d_gene: TRBD2; CDR3aa: CASSPPLAGGDTQYF; CDR3nt: TGTGCCAGCAGTCCCCCGCTGGCGGGGGGAGATACGCAGTATTTT
v_gene: TRBV5-4; j_gene: TRBJ1-2; abundance: NA; d_gene: NA; CDR3aa: CASSTPDYGYTF; CDR3nt: TGTGCCAGCAGCACACCAGATTATGGCTACACCTTC
v_gene: TRBV29-1; j_gene: TRBJ2-3; abundance: once; d_gene: NA; CDR3aa: CSIQIGGTDTQYF; CDR3nt: TGCAGCATCCAAATAGGAGGGACAGATACGCAGTATTTT
v_gene: TRBV7-2; j_gene: TRBJ1-2; abundance: NA; d_gene: NA; CDR3aa: CASSLEPSRTNYGYTF; CDR3nt: TGTGCCAGCAGCTTAGAGCCGTCGAGGACTAACTATGGCTACACCTTC
v_gene: TRBV25-1; j_gene: TRBJ1-2; abundance: NA; d_gene: NA; CDR3aa: CASSAGYGYTF; CDR3nt: TGTGCCAGCAGCGCAGGCTATGGCTACACCTTC
v_gene: TRBV4-3; j_gene: TRBJ2-6; abundance: NA; d_gene: NA; CDR3aa: CASSPTGSGANVLTF; CDR3nt: TGCGCCAGCAGCCCTACGGGCTCTGGGGCCAACGTCCTGACTTTC
v_gene: TRBV12-5; j_gene: TRBJ2-5; abundance: NA; d_gene: NA; CDR3aa: CASGFRRGQETQYF; CDR3nt: TGTGCTAGTGGTTTTCGACGGGGGCAAGAGACCCAGTACTTC
v_gene: TRBV5-6; j_gene: TRBJ2-3; abundance: NA; d_gene: TRBD1; CDR3aa: CASSMTGGADTQYF; CDR3nt: TGTGCCAGCAGCATGACAGGGGGGGCAGATACGCAGTATTTT
v_gene: TRBV5-1; j_gene: TRBJ2-3; abundance: NA; d_gene: NA; CDR3aa: CASSAGANTDTQYF; CDR3nt: TGCGCCAGCAGCGCAGGGGCCAACACAGATACGCAGTATTTT
v_gene: TRBV5-1; j_gene: TRBJ2-3; abundance: NA; d_gene: NA; CDR3aa: CASSLVQATDTQYF; CDR3nt: TGCGCCAGCAGCTTGGTTCAGGCTACAGATACGCAGTATTTT
v_gene: TRBV12-5; j_gene: TRBJ1-6; abundance: NA; d_gene: NA; CDR3aa: CASGRDRGASPLHF; CDR3nt: TGTGCTAGTGGACGAGACCGGGGGGCATCACCCCTCCACTTT
v_gene: TRBV5-4; j_gene: TRBJ2-7; abundance: NA; d_gene: TRBD2; CDR3aa: CASSFLGLAGSNEQYF; CDR3nt: TGTGCCAGCAGCTTCTTAGGGCTAGCGGGGTCCAACGAGCAGTACTTC
v_gene: TRBV7-2; j_gene: TRBJ2-1; abundance: NA; d_gene: TRBD2; CDR3aa: CASSLKGTSGGAYFYEQFF; CDR3nt: TGTGCCAGCAGCCTCAAAGGGACTAGCGGGGGGGCTTATTTCTATGAGCAGTTCTTC
v_gene: TRBV4-3; j_gene: TRBJ2-1; abundance: NA; d_gene: TRBD2; CDR3aa: CASSQPGLAGPNEQFF; CDR3nt: TGCGCCAGCAGCCAACCCGGACTAGCGGGGCCCAATGAGCAGTTCTTC
v_gene: TRBV4-3; j_gene: TRBJ2-2; abundance: NA; d_gene: NA; CDR3aa: CASSQDWAGARTGELFF; CDR3nt: TGCGCCAGCAGCCAAGATTGGGCAGGGGCGAGGACCGGGGAGCTGTTTTTT
v_gene: TRBV9; j_gene: TRBJ2-5; abundance: NA; d_gene: TRBD2; CDR3aa: CASSVLAGGLVETQYF; CDR3nt: TGTGCCAGCAGCGTTTTAGCGGGGGGGTTGGTAGAGACCCAGTACTTC
v_gene: TRBV10-3; j_gene: TRBJ1-2; abundance: NA; d_gene: TRBD1; CDR3aa: CAISEGQGSPYGYTF; CDR3nt: TGTGCCATCAGTGAAGGACAGGGTAGCCCCTATGGCTACACCTTC
v_gene: TRBV5-1; j_gene: TRBJ1-2; abundance: NA; d_gene: NA; CDR3aa: CASSSRTSIYDYGYTF; CDR3nt: TGCGCCAGCAGCTCCCGGACATCAATTTACGACTATGGCTACACCTTC